Listed below are T cell receptor beta chains from one sample, sequenced in a study of blood T cell repertoires in COVID-19. Profiling relied on immunoSEQ multiplex PCR, and the TCRdb table lists in-frame clones only, not all of them. In the table there are roughly 330,000 clones, around 87% of which are singletons. Sequenced material: PBMCs or T cells enriched from blood (not recorded which). These receptors came from a young woman who had recovered from COVID-19. Each CDR3 is given with its conserved first and last residue. The D gene is left open where the match is weak. Clone size appears in some rows only: once, few, many, or a class for an expanded clone.

>TRBD1|TRBJ1-4|TRBV7-9|-
CASSLDWTGRDEKLFF
TGTGCCAGCAGCTTAGACTGGACAGGGAGAGATGAAAAACTGTTTTTT
>-|TRBJ1-2|TRBV25-1|-
CASSVTGVDRSGYTF
TGTGCCAGCAGTGTGACAGGTGTTGATCGGTCCGGCTACACCTTC
>TRBD1|TRBJ1-1|TRBV9|-
CASSVSGTGHTEAFF
TGTGCCAGCAGCGTCTCCGGGACAGGGCACACTGAAGCTTTCTTT
>-|TRBJ1-2|TRBV3-1/TRBV3-2|few
CASSQDVAANSCTF
TGTGCCAGCAGCCAAGACGTTGCGGCGAATTCATGCACCTTC
>TRBD1|TRBJ1-2|TRBV5-6|-
CASSPRTGGYGYTF
TGTGCCAGCAGCCCGAGGACAGGGGGCTATGGCTACACCTTC
>-|TRBJ1-1|TRBV30|-
CAWGQNTEAFF
TGTGCCTGGGGACAGAACACTGAAGCTTTCTTT
>-|TRBJ2-7|TRBV21-1|-
CASSPGRTDSYEQYF
TGTGCCAGCAGCCCCGGGAGGACAGATTCCTACGAGCAGTACTTC
>TRBD1|TRBJ2-7|TRBV7-2|many
CASSVDRGSYEQYF
TGTGCCAGCAGCGTAGACAGGGGGAGCTACGAGCAGTACTTC
>-|TRBJ1-5|TRBV28|-
CASSFREGPQHF
TGTGCCAGCAGTTTCCGGGAAGGGCCCCAGCATTTT
>TRBD2|TRBJ2-3|TRBV2|-
CASREGLAGDTQYF
TGTGCCAGCAGAGAAGGACTAGCGGGTGATACGCAGTATTTT
>-|TRBJ2-7|TRBV7-8|few
CASSLNLYEQYF
TGTGCCAGCAGCTTAAATCTCTACGAGCAGTACTTC
>-|TRBJ1-2|TRBV10-3|-
CAISESGGDGGYTF
TGTGCCATCAGTGAGTCAGGAGGGGACGGAGGCTACACCTTC
>-|TRBJ2-1|TRBV9|-
CASSVGVGSSYNEQFF
TGTGCCAGCAGCGTAGGGGTGGGCAGCTCCTACAATGAGCAGTTCTTC
>-|TRBJ1-6|TRBV6-5|-
CASGIRQPNSPLHF
TGTGCCAGCGGTATCAGACAGCCGAATTCACCCCTCCACTTT
>-|TRBJ2-5|TRBV4-2|-
CASSQDRLARTQYF
TGTGCCAGCAGCCAAGATAGGCTAGCGCGGACCCAGTACTTC
>TRBD1|TRBJ2-1|TRBV5-1|once
CASSFGWGQDNEQFF
TGCGCCAGCAGCTTCGGGTGGGGACAGGACAATGAGCAGTTCTTC
>TRBD1|TRBJ2-1|TRBV28|-
CASRDRVYEQFF
TGTGCCAGCAGGGACAGGGTGTATGAGCAGTTCTTC
>-|TRBJ1-1|TRBV6-1|-
CASSENRHLGAFF
TGTGCCAGCAGTGAGAACAGACACCTGGGAGCTTTCTTT
>-|TRBJ2-3|TRBV13|-
CASSSLTDTQYF
TGTGCCAGCAGCTCTCTAACAGATACGCAGTATTTT
>TRBD1|TRBJ1-5|TRBV7-8|-
CASSETGGQPQHF
TGTGCCAGCAGCGAGACAGGGGGTCAGCCCCAGCATTTT
>-|TRBJ1-2|TRBV7-2|-
CASSLVGSGNAYGYTF
TGTGCCAGCAGCTTAGTAGGGTCAGGGAACGCCTATGGCTACACCTTC
>-|TRBJ1-4|TRBV28|-
CASIGGATNEKLFF
TGTGCCAGCATTGGGGGGGCAACTAATGAAAAACTGTTTTTT
>-|TRBJ1-5|TRBV10-3|many
CATATGDSNQPQHF
TGTGCCACCGCAACGGGAGATAGCAATCAGCCCCAGCATTTT
>-|TRBJ1-1|TRBV28|-
CASSFHRNTEAFF
TGTGCCAGCAGTTTCCACAGGAACACTGAAGCTTTCTTT
>TRBD2|TRBJ2-1|TRBV28|-
CATSGGDNEQFF
TGTGCCACTTCGGGGGGGGACAATGAGCAGTTCTTC
>TRBD1|TRBJ1-2|TRBV12-5|-
CASGSTPRQGGPYGYTF
TGTGCTAGTGGTTCGACCCCTCGACAGGGGGGTCCCTATGGCTACACCTTC
>-|TRBJ2-2|TRBV28|-
CASEQVAGELFF
TGTGCCAGCGAACAGGTCGCCGGGGAGCTGTTTTTT
>-|TRBJ1-5|TRBV5-1|-
CASSLGQDQPQHF
TGCGCCAGCAGCTTGGGACAGGACCAGCCCCAGCATTTT
>TRBD2|TRBJ2-3|TRBV29-1|-
CSVSKTSSTDTQYF
TGCAGCGTTTCCAAGACTAGCTCCACAGATACGCAGTATTTT
>TRBD2|TRBJ2-5|TRBV5-4|-
CASSFGGAGGQETQYF
TGTGCCAGCAGCTTCGGGGGAGCGGGGGGCCAAGAGACCCAGTACTTC
>TRBD2|TRBJ2-7|TRBV11-2|-
CASSTEGLAYEQYF
TGTGCCAGCAGCACCGAGGGACTAGCCTACGAGCAGTACTTC
>TRBD1|TRBJ2-3|TRBV24-1|-
CATSDQTGQASTDTQYF
TGTGCCACCAGTGACCAGACCGGACAGGCGAGCACAGATACGCAGTATTTT
>-|TRBJ2-7|TRBV12-3/TRBV12-4|few
CASSIERYEQYF
TGTGCCAGCAGCATCGAACGGTACGAGCAGTACTTC
>TRBD1|TRBJ2-1|TRBV19|-
CASTSRRTGGSYNEQFF
TGTGCCAGTACCTCCAGGAGGACAGGGGGCTCCTACAATGAGCAGTTCTTC
>-|TRBJ2-3|TRBV5-1|once
CASSLTGRYLTDTQYF
TGCGCCAGCAGCCTGACAGGACGCTACCTCACAGATACGCAGTATTTT
>-|TRBJ2-5|TRBV18|-
CASSLISLSAQGETQYF
TGTGCCAGCTCACTCATTTCCCTTTCAGCCCAGGGAGAGACCCAGTACTTC
>TRBD1|TRBJ1-5|TRBV5-4|once
CASSVRGDHQPQHF
TGTGCCAGCAGTGTCAGGGGGGACCATCAGCCCCAGCATTTT
>TRBD2|TRBJ2-1|TRBV5-4|-
CASSLARLAGGIHEQFF
TGTGCCAGCAGCTTGGCGCGGCTAGCGGGGGGTATCCATGAGCAGTTCTTC
>-|TRBJ1-6|TRBV7-2|once
CASSYRGNSPLHF
TGTGCCAGCAGCTATAGAGGGAATTCACCCCTCCACTTT
>TRBD1|TRBJ2-1|TRBV7-2|many
CASSSQGAGSYNEQFF
TGTGCCAGCAGCTCCCAGGGGGCAGGGTCCTACAATGAGCAGTTCTTC
>-|TRBJ1-6|TRBV12-5|-
CASAEEGRHSPLHF
TGTGCTAGTGCCGAGGAGGGAAGGCATTCACCCCTCCACTTT
>TRBD2|TRBJ2-3|TRBV13|-
CASSPWTSGTDTQYF
TGTGCCAGCAGCCCATGGACTAGCGGTACAGATACGCAGTATTTT
>TRBD1|TRBJ1-1|TRBV2|-
CASSGRGRRNTEAFF
TGTGCCAGCAGCGGCAGGGGGCGCCGGAACACTGAAGCTTTCTTT
>TRBD2|TRBJ2-3|TRBV11-1|-
CASSLQRGGADTQYF
TGTGCCAGCAGCTTACAGCGGGGGGGCGCAGATACGCAGTATTTT
>TRBD2|TRBJ2-3|TRBV27|-
CASSQQGLAGGLRSTDTQYF
TGTGCCAGCAGTCAACAGGGACTAGCGGGGGGCCTTCGTAGCACAGATACGCAGTATTTT
>-|TRBJ1-2|TRBV29-1|-
CSVDYMQGSYGYTF
TGCAGCGTTGATTACATGCAGGGCTCCTATGGCTACACCTTC
>-|TRBJ1-3|TRBV19|-
CASSIDRDTGNTIYF
TGTGCCAGTAGTATAGACAGGGACACTGGAAACACCATATATTTT
>-|TRBJ2-6|TRBV19|-
CASSTPRTGYSGANVLTF
TGTGCCAGTAGTACCCCTCGGACGGGATACTCTGGGGCCAACGTCCTGACTTTC
>-|TRBJ2-1|TRBV2|-
CAHQGGKAYNEQFF
TGTGCCCACCAAGGGGGTAAGGCCTACAATGAGCAGTTCTTC
>TRBD2|TRBJ2-1|TRBV18|-
CASSLSGGAGNEQFF
TGTGCCAGCTCACTTAGCGGGGGGGCCGGCAATGAGCAGTTCTTC
>TRBD2|TRBJ2-2|TRBV18|-
CASSPTSGGSNTGELFF
TGTGCCAGCTCACCAACTAGCGGGGGTTCGAACACCGGGGAGCTGTTTTTT
>-|TRBJ1-5|TRBV4-1|-
CASSQRVTGGSNQPQHF
TGCGCCAGCAGCCAGAGGGTCACGGGGGGAAGCAATCAGCCCCAGCATTTT
>-|TRBJ1-4|TRBV5-1|-
CASSPSWRAPGDEKLFF
TGCGCCAGCAGCCCCAGCTGGCGTGCCCCGGGGGATGAAAAACTGTTTTTT
>-|TRBJ1-2|TRBV5-1|few
CASSSGAAYGYTF
TGCGCCAGCAGCTCGGGTGCGGCCTATGGCTACACCTTC